This T cell receptor beta chain appears in the sequencing data of a study of cytomegalovirus exposure and HLA in healthy donors. The primer mix had 60 Vbeta and 13 Jbeta primers. Using immunoSEQ multiplex PCR, the repertoire was profiled, and TCRdb retains in-frame clones only, with some absent. Here the sample spans approximately 110,000 clones, 76% being singletons. V was clipped by 5 bases and J by 8 bases; unmatched bases: 9. The CDR3 length is 14 residues. CDR1 MNHNY and CDR2 SVGAGI come from the germline V gene (reference sequence). The clonotype was recovered from a middle-aged man in good health and CMV-seropositive. Sequencing was performed on PBMCs. The gene calls are TRBV6-6 and TRBJ1-2, with 9 nucleotides matching TRBD1. CDR3 DNA: TGTGCCAGCAGTCACCGAACAGGGGGCAAAGGCTACACCTTC. Its protein is CASSHRTGGKGYTF.